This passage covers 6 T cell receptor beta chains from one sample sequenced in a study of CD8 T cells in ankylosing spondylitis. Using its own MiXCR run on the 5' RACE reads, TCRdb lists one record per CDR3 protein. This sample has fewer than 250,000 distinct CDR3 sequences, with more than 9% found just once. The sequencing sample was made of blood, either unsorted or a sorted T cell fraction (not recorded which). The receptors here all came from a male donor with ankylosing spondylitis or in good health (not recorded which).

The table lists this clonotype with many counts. CDR3 protein: CSAAPPQIAKNIQYF. The DNA for the CDR3 is TGCAGTGCTGCTCCCCCGCAAATAGCCAAAAACATTCAGTACTTC. The chain couples TRBV20-1 to TRBJ2-4; D is undetermined. The germline CDR1 and CDR2 sequences are DFQATT and SNEGSKA (reference sequence). Trimming shortened V by 5 bases and J by 0 bases, and 14 bases separated the two germline ends. This CDR3 is 15 amino acids long.

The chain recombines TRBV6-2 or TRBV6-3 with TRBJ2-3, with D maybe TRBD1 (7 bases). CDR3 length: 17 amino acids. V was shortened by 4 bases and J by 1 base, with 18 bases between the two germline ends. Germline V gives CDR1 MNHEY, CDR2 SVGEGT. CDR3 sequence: CASSLTDRDFGTDTQYF. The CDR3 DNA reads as TGTGCCAGCAGTTTAACCGACAGGGACTTTGGCACAGATACGCAGTATTTT.

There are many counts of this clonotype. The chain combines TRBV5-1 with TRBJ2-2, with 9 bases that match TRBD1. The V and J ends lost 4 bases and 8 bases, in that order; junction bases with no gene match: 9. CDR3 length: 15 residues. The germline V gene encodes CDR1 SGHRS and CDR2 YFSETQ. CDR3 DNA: TGCGCCAGCAGCGCCGGGACAGGGCGTTCGGGGGAGCTGTTTTTT. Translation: CASSAGTGRSGELFF.

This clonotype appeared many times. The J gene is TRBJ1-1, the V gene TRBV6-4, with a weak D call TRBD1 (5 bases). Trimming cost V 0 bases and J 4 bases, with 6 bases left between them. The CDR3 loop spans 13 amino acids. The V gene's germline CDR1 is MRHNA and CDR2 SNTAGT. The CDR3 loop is CASSDSRGTEAFF. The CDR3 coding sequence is TGTGCCAGCAGTGACTCAAGGGGCACTGAAGCTTTCTTT.

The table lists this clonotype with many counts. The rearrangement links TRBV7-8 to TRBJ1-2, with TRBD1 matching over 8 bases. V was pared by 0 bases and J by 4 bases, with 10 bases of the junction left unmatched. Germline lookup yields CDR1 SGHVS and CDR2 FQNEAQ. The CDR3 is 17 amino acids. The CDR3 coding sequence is TGTGCCAGCAGCTTAGCGCTAGGGACAGGAGTTGTCTATGGCTACACCTTC. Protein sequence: CASSLALGTGVVYGYTF.

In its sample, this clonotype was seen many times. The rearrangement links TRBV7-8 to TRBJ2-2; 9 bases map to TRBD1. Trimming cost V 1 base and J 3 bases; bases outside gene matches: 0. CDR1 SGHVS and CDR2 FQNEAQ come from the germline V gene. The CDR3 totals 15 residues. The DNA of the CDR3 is TGTGCCAGCAGCTTAGGACAGGGGGACACCGGGGAGCTGTTTTTT. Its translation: CASSLGQGDTGELFF.